The 5 T cell receptor beta chains listed next were all sequenced from one sample in a study of blood T cell repertoires in COVID-19. Measured with immunoSEQ multiplex PCR; TCRdb has only the in-frame clones, and not every one. The sample lists 150,000 to 200,000 clones, approximately 80% occurring once. Sequencing used PBMCs or T cells enriched from blood (not recorded which). The receptors originated from a man in his 70s who had been exposed to COVID-19.

The chain joins TRBV19 to TRBJ1-5; D ambiguous. This CDR3 has 18 amino acids. Per germline, CDR1 LNHDA and CDR2 SQIVND (reference sequence). Trimming removed 5 bases at V and 3 bases at J, with 23 bases between. The CDR3 region is CASSGDGFGVSNNQPQHF. The DNA for the CDR3 is TGTGCCAGTAGTGGAGATGGTTTCGGGGTCTCGAACAATCAGCCCCAGCATTTT.

This chain connects TRBV7-7 to TRBJ2-1; TRBD1 aligns across 7 bases. CDR3 size: 15 residues. After removal of 4 bases from V and 5 bases from J, the junction contained 8 bases not matched to a gene. Germline loops: CDR1 SSHAT, CDR2 FNYEAQ (reference sequence). In nucleotides, the CDR3 is TGTGCCAGCAGCTCACACCCGGGACAGAACAATGAGCAGTTCTTC. Its translation is CASSSHPGQNNEQFF.

This clone has only one observation. V is TRBV11-2 and J is TRBJ1-5; 8 nucleotides line up with TRBD1. This CDR3 has 14 amino acids. CDR1 is SGHAT and CDR2 is FQNNGV in the germline V gene. Trimming at V came to 5 bases and at J to 9 bases, leaving 9 bases not matched to a gene. CDR3 loop: CASSAGQGFTPQHF. The CDR3, as DNA: TGTGCCAGCAGCGCTGGACAGGGATTCACGCCCCAGCATTTT.

This rearrangement joins TRBV30 to TRBJ2-3; tentatively, D is TRBD2 (7 bases). CDR1 is GTSNPN, CDR2 SVGIG, per germline (reference sequence). The CDR3 extends over 13 amino acids. V was shortened by 5 bases and J by 4 bases, with 13 bases between the two germline ends. In DNA, the CDR3 is TGTGCCTGGTCCGTAGGGGGGGCAGATACGCAGTATTTT. Translating gives CAWSVGGADTQYF.

J is TRBJ1-6 and V is TRBV3-1 (or the pseudogene TRBV3-2); D is possibly TRBD1 (5 bases). This CDR3 has 16 amino acids. Trimming removed 3 bases from V and 9 bases from J, with 18 bases in between. From germline, CDR1 is LGHDT and CDR2 YNNKEL (reference sequence). The CDR3 DNA sequence: TGTGCCAGCAGCCAGAAGGGGACTTCGTGGGGTTCACCCCTCCACTTT. Translating it yields CASSQKGTSWGSPLHF.